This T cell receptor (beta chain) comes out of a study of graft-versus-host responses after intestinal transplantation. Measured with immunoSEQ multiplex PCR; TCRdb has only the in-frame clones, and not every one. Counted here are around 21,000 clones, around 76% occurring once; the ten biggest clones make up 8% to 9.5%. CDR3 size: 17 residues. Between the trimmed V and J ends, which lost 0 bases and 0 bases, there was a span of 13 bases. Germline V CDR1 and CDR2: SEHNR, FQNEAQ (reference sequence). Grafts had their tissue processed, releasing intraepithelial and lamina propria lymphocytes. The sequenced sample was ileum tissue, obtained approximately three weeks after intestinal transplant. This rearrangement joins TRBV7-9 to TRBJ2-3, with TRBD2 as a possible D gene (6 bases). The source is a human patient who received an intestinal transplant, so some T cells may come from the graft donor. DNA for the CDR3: TGTGCCAGCAGCTTAGCGCTAGTTAGCGGTAGCACAGATACGCAGTATTTT. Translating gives CASSLALVSGSTDTQYF.